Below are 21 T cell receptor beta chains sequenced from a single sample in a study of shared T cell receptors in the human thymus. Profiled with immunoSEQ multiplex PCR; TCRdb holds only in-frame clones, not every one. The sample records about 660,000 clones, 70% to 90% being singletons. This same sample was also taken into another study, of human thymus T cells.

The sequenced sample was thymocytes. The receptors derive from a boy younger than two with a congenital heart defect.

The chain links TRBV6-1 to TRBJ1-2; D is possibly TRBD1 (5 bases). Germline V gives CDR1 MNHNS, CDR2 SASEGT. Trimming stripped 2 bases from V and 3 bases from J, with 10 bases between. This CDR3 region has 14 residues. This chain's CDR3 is CASSEPGRHYGYTF. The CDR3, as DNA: TGTGCCAGCAGTGAACCAGGGCGCCACTATGGCTACACCTTC.

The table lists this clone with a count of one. The CDR3 DNA sequence: TGCGCCAGCAATGACAGGAATCAGCCCCAGCATTTT. Amino acid sequence: CASNDRNQPQHF. The chain has TRBV10-2 and TRBJ1-5; a possible D gene is TRBD1 (6 bases). CDR1 and CDR2 (germline): WSHSY, SAAADI. The CDR3 extends over 12 amino acids. The ends were cut back, 7 bases at V and 4 bases at J, with 8 bases in the middle.

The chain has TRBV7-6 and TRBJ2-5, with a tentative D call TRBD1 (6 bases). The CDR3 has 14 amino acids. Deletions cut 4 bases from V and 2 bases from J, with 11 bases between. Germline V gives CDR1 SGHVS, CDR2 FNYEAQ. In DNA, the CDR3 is TGTGCCAGCAGCTCAGGGGAATTACAAGAGACCCAGTACTTC. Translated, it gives CASSSGELQETQYF.

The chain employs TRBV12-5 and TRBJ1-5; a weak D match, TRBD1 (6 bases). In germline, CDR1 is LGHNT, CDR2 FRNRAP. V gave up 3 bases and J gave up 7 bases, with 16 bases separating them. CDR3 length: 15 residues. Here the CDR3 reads CASGFLPGAGQPQHF. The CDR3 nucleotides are TGTGCTAGTGGTTTCCTACCAGGGGCAGGGCAGCCCCAGCATTTT.

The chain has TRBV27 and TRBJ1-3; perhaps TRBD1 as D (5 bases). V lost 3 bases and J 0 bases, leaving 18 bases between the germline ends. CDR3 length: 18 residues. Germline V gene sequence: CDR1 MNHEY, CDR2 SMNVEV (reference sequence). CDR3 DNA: TGTGCCAGCAGTTTCTTCTTTCCTCCGGACACCTCTGGAAACACCATATATTTT. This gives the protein CASSFFFPPDTSGNTIYF.

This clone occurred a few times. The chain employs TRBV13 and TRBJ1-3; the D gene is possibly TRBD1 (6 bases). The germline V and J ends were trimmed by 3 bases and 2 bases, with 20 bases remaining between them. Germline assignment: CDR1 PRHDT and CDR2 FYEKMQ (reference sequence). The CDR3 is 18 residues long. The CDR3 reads CASSLPHPRGRAGNTIYF. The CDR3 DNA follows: TGTGCCAGCAGCTTGCCCCACCCGAGGGGGAGGGCTGGAAACACCATATATTTT.

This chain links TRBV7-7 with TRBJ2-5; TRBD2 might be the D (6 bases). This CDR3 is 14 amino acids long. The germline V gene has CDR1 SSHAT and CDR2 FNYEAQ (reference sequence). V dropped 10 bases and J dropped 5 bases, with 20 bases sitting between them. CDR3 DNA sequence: TGTGCCACCCGGCGTCGGGAGCTCTGGGAGACCCAGTACTTC. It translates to CATRRRELWETQYF.

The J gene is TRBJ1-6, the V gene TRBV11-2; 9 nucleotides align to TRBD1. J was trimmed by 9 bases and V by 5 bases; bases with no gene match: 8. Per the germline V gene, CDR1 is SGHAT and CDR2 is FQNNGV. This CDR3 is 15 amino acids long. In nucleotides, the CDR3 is TGTGCCAGCAGCCCGAACAGGGGGCCAGGTTCACCCCTCCACTTT. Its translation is CASSPNRGPGSPLHF.

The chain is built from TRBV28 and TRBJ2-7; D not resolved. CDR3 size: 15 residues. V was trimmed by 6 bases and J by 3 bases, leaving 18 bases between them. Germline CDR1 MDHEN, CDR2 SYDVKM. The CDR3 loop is CASRDPSYFHYEQYF. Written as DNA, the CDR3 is TGTGCCAGCAGAGATCCCTCGTACTTCCACTACGAGCAGTACTTC.

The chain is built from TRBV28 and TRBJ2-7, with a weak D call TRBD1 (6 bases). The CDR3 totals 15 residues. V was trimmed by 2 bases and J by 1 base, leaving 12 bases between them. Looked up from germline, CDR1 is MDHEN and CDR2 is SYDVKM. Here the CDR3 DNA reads TGTGCCAGCAGTTTAGTACAGGGCCTTTCCTACGAGCAGTACTTC. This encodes CASSLVQGLSYEQYF.

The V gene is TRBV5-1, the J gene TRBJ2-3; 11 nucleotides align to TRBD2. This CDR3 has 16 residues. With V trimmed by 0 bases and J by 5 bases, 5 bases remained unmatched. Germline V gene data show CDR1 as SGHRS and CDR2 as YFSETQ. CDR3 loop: CASSLDRTSGRDTQYF. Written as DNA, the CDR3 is TGCGCCAGCAGCTTGGATAGGACTAGCGGGCGAGATACGCAGTATTTT.

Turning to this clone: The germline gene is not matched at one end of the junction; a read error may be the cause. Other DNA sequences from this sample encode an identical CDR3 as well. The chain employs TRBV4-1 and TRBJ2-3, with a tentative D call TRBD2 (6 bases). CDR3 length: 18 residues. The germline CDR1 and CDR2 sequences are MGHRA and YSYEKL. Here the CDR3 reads CASSQAPLASPSTDTQYF. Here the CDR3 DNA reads TGCGCCAGCAGCCAAGCTCCTCTAGCGTCCCCTAGCACGGATACGCAGTATTTT.

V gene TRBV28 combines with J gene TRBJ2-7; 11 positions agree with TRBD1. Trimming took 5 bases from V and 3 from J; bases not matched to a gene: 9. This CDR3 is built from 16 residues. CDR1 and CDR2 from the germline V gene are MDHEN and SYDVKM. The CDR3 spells CASSPGTGGTIYEQYF. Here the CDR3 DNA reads TGTGCCAGCAGTCCCGGGACAGGGGGTACCATCTACGAGCAGTACTTC.

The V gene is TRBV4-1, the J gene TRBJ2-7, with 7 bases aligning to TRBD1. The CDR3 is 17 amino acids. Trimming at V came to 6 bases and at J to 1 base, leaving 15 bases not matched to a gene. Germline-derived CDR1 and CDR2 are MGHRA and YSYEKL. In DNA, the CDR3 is TGCGCCAGCAGTCTACGACCGGGACAGCCTTTTTCCTACGAGCAGTACTTC. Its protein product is CASSLRPGQPFSYEQYF.

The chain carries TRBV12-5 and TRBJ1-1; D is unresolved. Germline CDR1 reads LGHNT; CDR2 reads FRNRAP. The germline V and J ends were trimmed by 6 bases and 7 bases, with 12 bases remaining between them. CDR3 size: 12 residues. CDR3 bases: TGTGCTAGTGGACCACTCGAGGGTGAAGCTTTCTTT. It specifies CASGPLEGEAFF.

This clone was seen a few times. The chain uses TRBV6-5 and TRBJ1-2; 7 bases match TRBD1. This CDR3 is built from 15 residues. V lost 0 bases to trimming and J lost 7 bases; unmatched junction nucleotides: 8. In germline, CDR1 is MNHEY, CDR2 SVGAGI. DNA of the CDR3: TGTGCCAGCAGTTACTCAATAAAACACAGGGGTGGCTACACCTTC. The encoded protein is CASSYSIKHRGGYTF.

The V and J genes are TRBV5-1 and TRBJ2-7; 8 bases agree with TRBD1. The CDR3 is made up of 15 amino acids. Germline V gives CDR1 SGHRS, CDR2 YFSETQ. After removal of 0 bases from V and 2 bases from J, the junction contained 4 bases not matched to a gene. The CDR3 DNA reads TGCGCCAGCAGCTTGGCGGACAGGGAACCCTACGAGCAGTACTTC. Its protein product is CASSLADREPYEQYF. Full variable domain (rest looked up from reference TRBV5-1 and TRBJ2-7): KAGVTQTPRYLIKTRGQQVTLSCSPISGHRSVSWYQQTPGQGLQFLFEYFSETQRNKGNFPGRFSGRQFSNSRSEMNVSTLELGDSALYLCASSLADREPYEQYFGPGTRLTVT.

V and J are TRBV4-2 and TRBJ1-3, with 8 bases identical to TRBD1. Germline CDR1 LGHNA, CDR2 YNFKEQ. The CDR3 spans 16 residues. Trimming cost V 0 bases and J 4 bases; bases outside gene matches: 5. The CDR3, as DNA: TGTGCCAGCAGCCAAGACAGGCCAGGGGGCGGAAACACCATATATTTT. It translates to CASSQDRPGGGNTIYF.

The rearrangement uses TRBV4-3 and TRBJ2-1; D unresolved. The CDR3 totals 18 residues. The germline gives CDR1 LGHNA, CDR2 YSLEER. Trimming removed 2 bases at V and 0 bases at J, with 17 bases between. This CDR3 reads CASSQYVPLADSYNEQFF. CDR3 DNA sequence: TGCGCCAGCAGCCAATATGTCCCTCTTGCGGACTCCTACAATGAGCAGTTCTTC.

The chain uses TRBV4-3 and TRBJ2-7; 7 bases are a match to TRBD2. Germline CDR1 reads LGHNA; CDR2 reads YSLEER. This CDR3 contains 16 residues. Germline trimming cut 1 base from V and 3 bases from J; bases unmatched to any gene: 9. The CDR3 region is CASSQGKTSLYYEQYF. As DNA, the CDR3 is TGCGCCAGCAGCCAAGGGAAGACTAGCCTCTACTACGAGCAGTACTTC.

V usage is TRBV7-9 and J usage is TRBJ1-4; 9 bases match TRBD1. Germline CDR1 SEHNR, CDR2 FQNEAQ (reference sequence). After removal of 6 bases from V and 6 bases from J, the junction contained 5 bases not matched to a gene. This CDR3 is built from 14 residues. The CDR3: CASSNRDRDEKLFF. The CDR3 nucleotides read TGTGCCAGCAGTAACCGGGACAGGGATGAAAAACTGTTTTTT.